These T cell receptor beta chains were read from a single sample in a study of blood T cells in healthy people across ages. TCRdb re-called the 5' RACE reads through MiXCR, storing one row per CDR3 protein. This sample has almost 550,000 distinct CDR3 sequences, with around 24% found just once. These records were also assigned to another study, of T cells of mothers and their children.

The specimen sequenced was blood. The receptor set was obtained from a boy aged 5-17 years in good health. Both conserved end residues are trimmed from each CDR3.

j_call v_call cdr3_aa
TRBJ1-5 TRBV20-1 SARDAGGGNQPQH
TRBJ1-1 TRBV12-3/TRBV12-4 ASSHGQNTEAF
TRBJ1-6 TRBV6-5 ASSNGRIYNSPLH
TRBJ2-1 TRBV7-9 ASGRGGPYNEQF
TRBJ2-7 TRBV7-2 ASSFYRGDYEQY
TRBJ1-2 TRBV12-3/TRBV12-4 ASNTGTEYGYT
TRBJ1-1 TRBV6-2/TRBV6-3 ASSPPNTEAF
TRBJ2-4 TRBV9 ASSVAPTNEGGIQY
NA TRBV28 ASIHGRFGEQY
TRBJ2-5 TRBV6-5 ASSYSIWRGLQETQY
TRBJ1-5 TRBV6-2/TRBV6-3 ASSLGGPHQPQH
TRBJ1-5 TRBV28 ASSSAGGAPNQPQH
TRBJ1-1 TRBV24-1 ATSDFSNTEAF
TRBJ1-2 TRBV29-1 SVEDRPYYGYT
TRBJ2-5 TRBV2 ASKTSGEETQY
TRBJ1-1 TRBV14 VSSTTGLGTEAF
TRBJ2-1 TRBV24-1 ATSDPSGGSYNEQF
TRBJ1-2 TRBV6-5 ASSYGGSYGYT
TRBJ2-5 TRBV29-1 SVRQGQETQY
TRBJ2-7 TRBV7-2 ATALAASSYEQY
TRBJ2-1 TRBV28 ASSSAGYNEQF
TRBJ2-5 TRBV2 ASRRQPQETQY
TRBJ2-5 TRBV4-3 ASSPQSSGTQETQY
TRBJ2-1 TRBV4-2 ASSQVGDKGYNEQF
TRBJ2-5 TRBV7-9 ASSLVEQETQY
TRBJ2-1 TRBV20-1 SARERRNYNEQF
NA TRBV5-1 ASSLGEGRGPNNEQF
TRBJ1-5 TRBV9 ASTLSGGESNQPQH
TRBJ1-1 TRBV29-1 SVAGRGAEAF
TRBJ1-5 TRBV6-5 ASWEGSNQPQH